This T cell receptor beta chain is drawn from a study of vaccination and CD4 T cells after COVID-19. Study context: With 8 or 9 mild cases and one severe, convalescent patients were SARS-CoV-2 positive by nasal swab PCR. The authors exposed cells to overlapping spike peptides derived from SARS-CoV-2, HCoV-NL63, HCoV-OC43 and HCoV-229E. Whole-study findings and limits: Within the convalescent patients, spike mono-reactivity was found in 304 of 307 vaccine-specific clones.

Scientists ran DNA taken from cultured CD4+ T cells through the Oncomine TCR Beta short-read assay for sequencing. TCRdb used MiXCR to reprocess the PCR reads, holding one entry per CDR3 protein. The sample lists roughly 15,000 distinct CDR3 sequences; about 70% were seen once. This clonotype occurred a few times. The antigen is not known. Noted treatment: approximately 9-day PBMC culture with coronavirus spike peptide pools or control peptides (ViraFEST assay). Wells contained 2 million or so PBMCs each, and these were cultured with roughly 11 IU/ml IL-2 and around 10 ug/ml peptide pools. The sequence came from a human donor who had recovered from COVID-19. Material for sequencing was CD4+ T cells from blood, cultured in vitro.

CDR3 in amino acids: CASSPQGRNQPQHF. For the CDR3, the DNA is TGTGCCAGCAGTCCGCAGGGCCGCAATCAGCCCCAGCATTTT. This sequence joins TRBV7-2 and TRBJ1-5; D is perhaps TRBD1 (5 bases). V was clipped by 6 bases and J by 2 bases, with 11 bases between them. CDR1 SGHTA and CDR2 FQGNSA come from the germline V gene. The CDR3 has 14 residues.